This is a list of T cell receptor beta chains from one sample in a study of cytomegalovirus exposure and HLA in healthy donors. The protocol was immunoSEQ multiplex PCR, while the TCRdb copy is restricted to in-frame clones and leaves out a portion. The sample has approximately 120,000 clones; the top ten hold about 2.3%. The specimen was PBMCs. The receptors here all came from a man aged 35 to 55 in good health and CMV-seronegative. Each CDR3 is given with its conserved first and last residue. Fields, in order: V gene, D gene, J gene, CDR3 DNA, CDR3 protein. A D gene is named only where the DNA matches it firmly.

>TRBV5-1|TRBD2|TRBJ2-7
TGCGCCAGCAGCCCTGGGACTAGCGGGAGCTACGGGCAGTACTTC
CASSPGTSGSYGQYF
>TRBV6-1|-|TRBJ2-7
TGTGCCAGCAGTGAAGGCCTATACCCTTCCTACGAGCAGTACTTC
CASSEGLYPSYEQYF
>TRBV2|TRBD1|TRBJ1-6
TGTGCCAGCAGCTCCCTCCGACAGGGTCCCCTCCACTTT
CASSSLRQGPLHF
>TRBV7-2|-|TRBJ1-5
TGTGCCAGCAGCTTGTGGGGCGGCCCAACTCAACAGCCCCAGCATTTT
CASSLWGGPTQQPQHF
>TRBV7-6|TRBD1|TRBJ2-6
TGTGCCAGCAGCGAGCGGACAGGGGGGACAGGGGCCAACGTCCTGACTTTC
CASSERTGGTGANVLTF
>TRBV11-2|TRBD2|TRBJ2-2
TGTGCCAGCAGCTCAGGACTAGCGGGACTTACCGGGGAGCTGTTTTTT
CASSSGLAGLTGELFF
>TRBV30|-|TRBJ2-7
TGTGCCTGGAGAAACCGCGGCGGGGCCTCCTACGAGCAGTACTTC
CAWRNRGGASYEQYF
>TRBV5-6|-|TRBJ1-2
TGTGCCAGCAGCAGTATCTGGAGGGGCTATGGCTACACCTTC
CASSSIWRGYGYTF
>TRBV30|-|TRBJ1-5
TGTGCCTGGAGTGACAATAAAAATCAGCCCCAGCATTTT
CAWSDNKNQPQHF
>TRBV2|-|TRBJ2-7
TGTGCCAGCAGCCAGAATACCCCCTACGAGCAGTACTTC
CASSQNTPYEQYF
>TRBV5-4|-|TRBJ2-1
TGTGCCAGCAGCCTGGGCGGCAGGGGGGACAATGAGCAGTTCTTC
CASSLGGRGDNEQFF
>TRBV5-1|TRBD1|TRBJ1-2
TGCGCCAGCAGCGCGGGGGACAGGGGCTTCTATGGCTACACCTTC
CASSAGDRGFYGYTF
>TRBV6-5|TRBD1|TRBJ2-1
TGTGCCAGCAGTTATAAGACAGGGGGGTATGAGCAGTTCTTC
CASSYKTGGYEQFF
>TRBV11-2|-|TRBJ1-2
TGTGCCAGCAGCACAATTAACTATGGCTACACCTTC
CASSTINYGYTF
>TRBV5-1|TRBD1|TRBJ1-5
TGCGCCAGCAGCGCCACAGGGGATTTACAGCCCCAGCATTTT
CASSATGDLQPQHF